Sequencing of this T cell receptor beta chain was carried out in a study of Ad26.COV2.S vaccination and SARS-CoV-2 variants. Whole-study findings and limits: Reportedly, after vaccination the spike-specific CD8+ and CD4+ T cell responses displayed substantial breadth.

The table came from immunoSEQ multiplex PCR; TCRdb's copy has only in-frame clones and leaves some out. The sample yields roughly 500,000 clones, roughly 89% seen once. Comments on this clone: What it recognizes is unknown.

Treatment noted: around 19 received Ad26.COV2.S at low or high dose, single or two shots; about five received placebo; per-sample allocation not given. Sample collection was performed on day 63 after the first vaccine or placebo injection. The germline V gene encodes CDR1 KGHSH and CDR2 LQKENI. This CDR3 region has 14 residues. Between the trimmed V and J ends, which lost 1 base and 4 bases, there was a span of 10 bases. The rearrangement links TRBV18 to TRBJ2-5; a possible D gene is TRBD1 (5 bases). This TCR was sampled from a person between 18 and 65 years old who received the Ad26.COV2.S COVID-19 vaccine or a placebo. The sequences come from peripheral blood, collected in a trial of Ad26.COV2.S vaccine versus placebo. Here the CDR3 reads CASSPQAGPETQYF. The CDR3 nucleotides are TGTGCCAGCTCACCACAGGCAGGGCCAGAGACCCAGTACTTC. The variable domain in full, completed from reference TRBV18 and TRBJ2-5, reads NAGVMQNPRHLVRRRGQEARLRCSPMKGHSHVYWYRQLPEEGLKFMVYLQKENIIDESGMPKERFSAEFPKEGPSILRIQQVVRGDSAAYFCASSPQAGPETQYFGPGTRLLVL.